These 2 T cell receptor beta chains came from one sample sequenced in a study of T-cell reconstitution after alpha-beta-depleted transplantation in children. A library of TCRbeta sequences, prepared with unique molecular identifiers, was generated. One entry per CDR3 protein, called by TCRdb with MiXCR from the PCR reads. Found here are approximately 82,000 distinct CDR3 sequences, over 15% of them singletons; the top ten hold 51%. This specimen was PBMCs, mostly from graft donor cells, taken 360 days after TCRalphabeta/CD19-depleted stem cell transplant. These receptors were collected from a male patient between 2 and 10 years old who had a stem cell transplant for acute lymphoblastic leukemia, so the T cells may come from the graft donor.

J is TRBJ2-7 and V is TRBV10-3; 7 bases align to TRBD2. CDR1 ENHRY and CDR2 SYGVKD come from the germline V gene. CDR3 size: 16 residues. Losses at the gene ends were 6 bases for V and 1 base for J; bases not matched to a gene: 12. The CDR3 loop is CAIRRGGRNRSYEQYF. CDR3 bases: TGTGCCATCAGGAGGGGAGGGCGGAACCGTTCCTACGAGCAGTACTTC.

The chain is built from TRBV20-1 and TRBJ2-6; no clear D. The CDR3 length is 14 residues. Germline V gene data show CDR1 as DFQATT and CDR2 as SNEGSKA (reference sequence). V gave up 1 base and J gave up 4 bases, with 8 bases separating them. Written as DNA, the CDR3 is TGCAGTGCTAGAGGTCCCCCCGGGGCCAACGTCCTGACTTTC. It specifies CSARGPPGANVLTF.